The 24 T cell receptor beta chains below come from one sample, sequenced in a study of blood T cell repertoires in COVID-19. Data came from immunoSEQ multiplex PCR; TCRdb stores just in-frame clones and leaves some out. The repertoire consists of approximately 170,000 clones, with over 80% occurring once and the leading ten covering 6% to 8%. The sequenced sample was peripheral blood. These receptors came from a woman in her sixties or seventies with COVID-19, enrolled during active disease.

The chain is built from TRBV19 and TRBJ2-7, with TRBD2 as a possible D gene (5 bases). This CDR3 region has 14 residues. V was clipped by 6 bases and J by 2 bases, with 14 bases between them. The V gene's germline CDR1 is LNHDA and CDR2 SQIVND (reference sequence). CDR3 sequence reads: CASRVSAGAYEQYF. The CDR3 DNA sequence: TGTGCCAGTAGGGTGAGCGCCGGGGCCTACGAGCAGTACTTC.

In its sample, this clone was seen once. CDR3 nucleotide sequence: TGTGCCAGCAGCAACGGACAGGTGGGGCCGGCTTTCTTT. It encodes CASSNGQVGPAFF. The V call is TRBV7-2, the J call TRBJ1-1; 7 nucleotides match TRBD1. V dropped 5 bases and J dropped 11; count of bases not matched to a gene: 11. CDR1 is SGHTA, CDR2 FQGNSA, per germline. The CDR3 is 13 amino acids.

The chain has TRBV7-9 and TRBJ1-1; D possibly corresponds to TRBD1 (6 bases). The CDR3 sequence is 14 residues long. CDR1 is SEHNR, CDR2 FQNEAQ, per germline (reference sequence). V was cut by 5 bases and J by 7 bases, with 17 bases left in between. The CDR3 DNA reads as TGTGCCAGCAGCGCAACGACAGGAGGAAGTGAAGCTTTCTTT. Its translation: CASSATTGGSEAFF.

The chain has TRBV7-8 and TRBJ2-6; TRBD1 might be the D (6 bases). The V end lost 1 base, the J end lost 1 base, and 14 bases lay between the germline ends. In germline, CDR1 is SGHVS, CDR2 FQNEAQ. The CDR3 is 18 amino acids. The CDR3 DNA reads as TGTGCCAGCAGCTTAGTGTGGACAGAGTATTCTGGGGCCAACGTCCTGACTTTC. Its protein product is CASSLVWTEYSGANVLTF.

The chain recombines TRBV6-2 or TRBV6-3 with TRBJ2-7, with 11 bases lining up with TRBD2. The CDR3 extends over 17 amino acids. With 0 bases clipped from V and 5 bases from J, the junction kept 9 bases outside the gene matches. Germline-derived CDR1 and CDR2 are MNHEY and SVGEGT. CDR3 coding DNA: TGTGCCAGCAGTTACTCCCCCGTTCTAGCGGGAGGCCACGAGCAGTACTTC. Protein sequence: CASSYSPVLAGGHEQYF.

The CDR3 loop reads CASSPGSGITYNEQFF. The CDR3, as DNA: TGTGCCAGCAGCCCTGGTAGCGGGATAACCTACAATGAGCAGTTCTTC. The chain links TRBV7-2 to TRBJ2-1; 8 bases match TRBD2. With 5 bases clipped from V and 2 bases from J, the junction kept 8 bases outside the gene matches. CDR3 length: 16 residues. Germline CDR1 SGHTA, CDR2 FQGNSA.

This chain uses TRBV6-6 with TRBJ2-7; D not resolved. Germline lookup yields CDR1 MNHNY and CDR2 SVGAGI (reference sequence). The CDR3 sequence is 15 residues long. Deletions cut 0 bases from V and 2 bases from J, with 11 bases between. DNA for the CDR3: TGTGCCAGCAGTTACTCGACCCCGGGTACCTACGAGCAGTACTTC. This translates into CASSYSTPGTYEQYF.

CDR3 sequence reads: CASSFLTRGVNEQFF. In nucleotides, the CDR3 is TGTGCCAGCAGCTTTCTCACTAGAGGAGTCAATGAGCAGTTCTTC. The chain has TRBV7-9 and TRBJ2-1; possibly TRBD2 for D (5 bases). This CDR3 spans 15 amino acids. V dropped 3 bases and J dropped 6 bases, with 15 bases sitting between them. The germline CDR1 and CDR2 sequences are SEHNR and FQNEAQ (reference sequence).

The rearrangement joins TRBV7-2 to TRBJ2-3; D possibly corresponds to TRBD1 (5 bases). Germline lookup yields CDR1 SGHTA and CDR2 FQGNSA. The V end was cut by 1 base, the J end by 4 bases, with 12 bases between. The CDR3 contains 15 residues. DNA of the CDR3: TGTGCCAGCAGCTTAGAAGGGGCGAGCGCAGATACGCAGTATTTT. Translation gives CASSLEGASADTQYF.

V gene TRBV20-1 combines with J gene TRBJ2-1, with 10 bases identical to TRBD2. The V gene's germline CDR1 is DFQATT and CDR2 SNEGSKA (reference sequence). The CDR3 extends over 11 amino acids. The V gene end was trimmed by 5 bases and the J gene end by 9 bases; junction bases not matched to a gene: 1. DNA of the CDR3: TGCAGTGCTGGGACTAGCGCTGAGCAGTTCTTC. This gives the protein CSAGTSAEQFF.

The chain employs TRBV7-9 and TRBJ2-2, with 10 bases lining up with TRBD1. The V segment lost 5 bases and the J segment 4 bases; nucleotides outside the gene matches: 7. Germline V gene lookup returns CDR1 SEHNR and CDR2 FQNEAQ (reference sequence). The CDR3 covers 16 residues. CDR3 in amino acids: CASSPRQGASTGELFF. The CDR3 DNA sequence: TGTGCCAGCAGCCCAAGACAGGGGGCGAGCACCGGGGAGCTGTTTTTT.

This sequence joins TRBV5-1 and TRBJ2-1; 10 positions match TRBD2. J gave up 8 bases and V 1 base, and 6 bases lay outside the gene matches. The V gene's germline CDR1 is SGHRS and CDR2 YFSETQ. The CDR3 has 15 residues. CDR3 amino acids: CASSLPGLARDEQFF. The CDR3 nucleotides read TGCGCCAGCAGCTTGCCGGGACTAGCGAGAGATGAGCAGTTCTTC.

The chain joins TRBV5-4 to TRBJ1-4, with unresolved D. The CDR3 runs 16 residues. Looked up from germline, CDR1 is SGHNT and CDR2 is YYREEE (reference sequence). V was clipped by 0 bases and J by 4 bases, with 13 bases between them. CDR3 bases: TGTGCCAGCAGCTTGGATGGCAGATCGAATAATGAAAAACTGTTTTTT. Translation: CASSLDGRSNNEKLFF.

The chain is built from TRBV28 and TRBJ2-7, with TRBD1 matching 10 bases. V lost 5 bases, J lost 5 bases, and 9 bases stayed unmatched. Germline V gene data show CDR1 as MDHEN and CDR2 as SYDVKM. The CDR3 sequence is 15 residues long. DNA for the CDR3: TGTGCCAGCAGTCTGCCGGGACAGGGGAAGAACGAGCAGTACTTC. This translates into CASSLPGQGKNEQYF. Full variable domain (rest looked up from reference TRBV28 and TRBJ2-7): DVKVTQSSRYLVKRTGEKVFLECVQDMDHENMFWYRQDPGLGLRLIYFSYDVKMKEKGDIPEGYSVSREKKERFSLILESASTNQTSMYLCASSLPGQGKNEQYFGPGTRLTVT.

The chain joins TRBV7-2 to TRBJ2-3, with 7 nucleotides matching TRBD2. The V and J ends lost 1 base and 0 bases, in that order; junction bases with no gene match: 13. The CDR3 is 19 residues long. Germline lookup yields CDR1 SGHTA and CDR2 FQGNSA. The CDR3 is CASSLGSSGRASSTDTQYF. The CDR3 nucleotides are TGTGCCAGCAGCTTAGGATCTAGCGGCAGAGCATCAAGCACAGATACGCAGTATTTT.

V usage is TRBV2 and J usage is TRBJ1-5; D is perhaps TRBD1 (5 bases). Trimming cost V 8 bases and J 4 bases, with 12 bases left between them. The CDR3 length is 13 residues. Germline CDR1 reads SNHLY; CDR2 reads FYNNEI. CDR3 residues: CASGDSRNQPQHF. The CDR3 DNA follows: TGTGCCAGCGGGGACTCTAGGAATCAGCCCCAGCATTTT.

Here the CDR3 reads CATLTRAGTGPTEAFF. The CDR3 DNA sequence: TGTGCCACCTTAACCAGGGCTGGGACAGGGCCCACTGAAGCTTTCTTT. This chain links TRBV19 with TRBJ1-1; 9 bases agree with TRBD1. This CDR3 region has 16 residues. V was clipped by 10 bases and J by 4 bases; unmatched bases: 16. Looked up from germline, CDR1 is LNHDA and CDR2 is SQIVND (reference sequence).

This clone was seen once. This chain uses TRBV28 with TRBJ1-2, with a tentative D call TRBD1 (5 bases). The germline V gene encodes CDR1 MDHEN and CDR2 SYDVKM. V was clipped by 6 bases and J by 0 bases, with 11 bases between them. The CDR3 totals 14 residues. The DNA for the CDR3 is TGTGCCAGCAGAACCAAGGGGACTAACTATGGCTACACCTTC. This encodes CASRTKGTNYGYTF.

CDR3 protein: CASSPQTGPVSYGYTF. CDR3 nucleotide sequence: TGTGCCAGCTCACCACAGACAGGGCCTGTAAGCTATGGCTACACCTTC. This chain uses TRBV18 with TRBJ1-2; TRBD1 matches 7 bases. The V and J ends lost 1 base and 4 bases, in that order; junction bases with no gene match: 9. The CDR3 is 16 residues long. Germline values: CDR1 KGHSH, CDR2 LQKENI.

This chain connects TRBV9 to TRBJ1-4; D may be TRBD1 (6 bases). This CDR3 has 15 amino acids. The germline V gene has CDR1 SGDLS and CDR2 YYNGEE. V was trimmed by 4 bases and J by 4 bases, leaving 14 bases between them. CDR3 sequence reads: CASSSDSGNNEKLFF. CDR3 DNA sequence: TGTGCCAGCAGCTCGGACAGCGGGAATAATGAAAAACTGTTTTTT.

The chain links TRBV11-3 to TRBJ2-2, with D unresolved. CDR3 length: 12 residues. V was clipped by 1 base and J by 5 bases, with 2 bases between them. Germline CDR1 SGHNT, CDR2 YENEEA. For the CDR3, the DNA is TGTGCCAGCAGCTTAGTAACCGGGGAGCTGTTTTTT. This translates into CASSLVTGELFF.

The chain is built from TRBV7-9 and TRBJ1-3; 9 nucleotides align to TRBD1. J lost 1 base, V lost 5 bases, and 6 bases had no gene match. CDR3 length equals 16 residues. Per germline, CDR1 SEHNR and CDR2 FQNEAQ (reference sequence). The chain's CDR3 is CASSPTQGASGNTIYF. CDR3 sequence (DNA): TGTGCCAGCAGCCCGACACAGGGGGCGTCTGGAAACACCATATATTTT.

The CDR3 DNA reads TGTGCCAGCAGCCTCAGCGGGAGGGCCTTAGATACGCAGTATTTT. It yields the protein CASSLSGRALDTQYF. The V call is TRBV7-2, the J call TRBJ2-3; TRBD2 matches 10 bases. Germline CDR1 SGHTA, CDR2 FQGNSA. The CDR3 spans 15 residues. V lost 5 bases and J lost 5; bases outside the gene matches: 7.

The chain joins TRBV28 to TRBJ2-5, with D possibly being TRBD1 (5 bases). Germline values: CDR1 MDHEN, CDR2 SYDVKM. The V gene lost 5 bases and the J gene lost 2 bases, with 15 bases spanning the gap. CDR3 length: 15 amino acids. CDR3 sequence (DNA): TGTGCCAGCAGTGAACCTCGGTCAGGGCAAGAGACCCAGTACTTC. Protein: CASSEPRSGQETQYF.